This T cell receptor beta chain was obtained from a study of T-cell memory formation after mild COVID-19. At the level of the study: Largely donor-specific sequence clusters came from a couple of donors.

This clonotype was detected a few times. Its antigen remains unknown. Constant-segment primers served in 5'RACE that generated TCR alpha and TCR beta cDNA libraries bearing sample barcodes and UMIs. From the 5' RACE reads, TCRdb called clonotypes with MiXCR, one entry per CDR3 protein. Of more than 150,000 distinct CDR3 sequences listed, less than 20% are singletons. Whole-study findings and limits: A subset of responding clones appeared in pre-infection memory, suggesting cross-reactive memory joined. Still unconfirmed is whether the second-wave clones peaking on day 37 recognized SARS-CoV-2.

The CDR3 loop spans 16 amino acids. CDR1 and CDR2 (germline): MNHEY, SVGAGI. Losses at the gene ends were 5 bases for V and 3 bases for J; bases not matched to a gene: 10. The sequence derives from a man aged 18 to 30 who had mild COVID-19 (a few samples of this study predate the infection). Cell type and time point are not known. J is TRBJ1-3 and V is TRBV6-5, with TRBD1 matching over 7 bases. The sample was PBMCs or a T cell subset sorted from them (not recorded which). The CDR3 loop is CASSPTDRAVGNTIYF. Written as DNA, the CDR3 is TGTGCCAGCAGTCCCACCGACAGGGCGGTTGGAAACACCATATATTTT.